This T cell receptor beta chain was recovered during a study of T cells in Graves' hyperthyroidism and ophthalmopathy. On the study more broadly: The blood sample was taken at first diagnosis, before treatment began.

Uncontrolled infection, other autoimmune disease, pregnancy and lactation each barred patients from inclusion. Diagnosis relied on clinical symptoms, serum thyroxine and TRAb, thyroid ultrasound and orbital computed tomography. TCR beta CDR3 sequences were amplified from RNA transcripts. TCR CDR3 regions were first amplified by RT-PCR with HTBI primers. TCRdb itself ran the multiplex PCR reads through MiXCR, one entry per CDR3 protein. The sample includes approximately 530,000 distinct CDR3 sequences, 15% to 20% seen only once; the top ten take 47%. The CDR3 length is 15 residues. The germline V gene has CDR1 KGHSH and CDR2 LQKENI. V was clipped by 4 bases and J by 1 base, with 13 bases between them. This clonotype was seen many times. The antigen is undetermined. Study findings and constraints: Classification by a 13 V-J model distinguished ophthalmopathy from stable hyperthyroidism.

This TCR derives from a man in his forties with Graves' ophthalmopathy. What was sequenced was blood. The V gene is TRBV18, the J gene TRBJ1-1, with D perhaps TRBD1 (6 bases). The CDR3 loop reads CASSQTLGGNTEAFF. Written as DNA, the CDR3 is TGTGCCAGCTCACAAACTCTAGGGGGGAACACTGAAGCTTTCTTT.